This is a list of T cell receptor beta chains from one sample in a study of T cell responses to AZD1222 COVID-19 vaccine. TCRdb's copy holds only in-frame clones and misses some; the assay was immunoSEQ multiplex PCR. The data hold roughly 70,000 clones, with 82% observed a single time. The sequences come from peripheral blood, collected on day 0 of AZD1222 vaccination. These receptor sequences come from an adult in good health. CDR3s include the opening cysteine and the closing phenylalanine or tryptophan. A D gene is named only where the DNA matches it firmly. Clone sizes are given selectively: once, few, many, or a class where the clone is expanded.

D gene	clone size	J gene	V gene	CDR3 DNA	CDR3 protein
TRBD1	-	TRBJ2-1	TRBV7-9	TGTGCCAGCAGCATCACAGGGGGGCCCTACAATGAGCAGTTCTTC	CASSITGGPYNEQFF
TRBD2	-	TRBJ2-1	TRBV11-2	TGTGCCAGCAGCGACAGGACTAGCGGGGGGGTGGATGAGCAGTTCTTC	CASSDRTSGGVDEQFF
-	-	TRBJ1-3	TRBV11-2	TGTGCCAGCAGCTTAGGCGTGGGCCCTGGAAACACCATATATTTT	CASSLGVGPGNTIYF
-	-	TRBJ1-6	TRBV3-1/TRBV3-2	TGTGCCAGCACCACCCAGGGAATAGGTAATTCACCCCTCCACTTT	CASTTQGIGNSPLHF
TRBD2	-	TRBJ2-7	TRBV9	TGTGCCAGCAGCGTAGTAGCGGGCTACGAGCAGTACTTC	CASSVVAGYEQYF
-	-	TRBJ2-1	TRBV2	TGTGCCAGCAGTGGATGGAGGGTTGCGGGCAATGAGCAGTTCTTC	CASSGWRVAGNEQFF
-	-	TRBJ2-2	TRBV11-2	TGTGCCAGCAGCCCGCTGGTGGGGGCCGGGGAGCTGTTTTTT	CASSPLVGAGELFF
-	-	TRBJ2-7	TRBV3-1/TRBV3-2	TGTGCCAGCAGCTACTCGGGGCGCGAGCAGTACTTC	CASSYSGREQYF
TRBD2	-	TRBJ2-1	TRBV5-4	TGTGCCAGCGGGATTTTGGGAGCGGGGGTCAATGAGCAGTTCTTC	CASGILGAGVNEQFF
-	few	TRBJ1-1	TRBV10-2	TGCGCCAGCAAGAACACTGAAGCTTTCTTT	CASKNTEAFF
-	once	TRBJ1-3	TRBV3-1/TRBV3-2	TGTGCCAGCAGCCAAAGGGACCGAGGGCACTCTGGAAACACCATATATTTT	CASSQRDRGHSGNTIYF
-	medium-sized	TRBJ2-7	TRBV4-1	TGCGCCAGCAGCCAAGTGGGTACCTCAGAGATCCACGAGCAGTACTTC	CASSQVGTSEIHEQYF
TRBD1	-	TRBJ1-5	TRBV2	TGTGCCAGCAGCTTCGAGGAGGGGGCAAATCAGCCCCAGCATTTT	CASSFEEGANQPQHF
TRBD1	-	TRBJ1-4	TRBV5-4	TGTGCCAGCAGCGGACAGGGTGAGGAAAAACTGTTTTTT	CASSGQGEEKLFF
-	-	TRBJ1-2	TRBV5-1	TGCGCCAGCAGCCGCAGGGAAAGCAGCGGCTACACCTTC	CASSRRESSGYTF
-	-	TRBJ2-3	TRBV2	TGTGCCAGCGGGGCGGGGATGGGCACAGATACGCAGTATTTT	CASGAGMGTDTQYF
-	-	TRBJ2-2	TRBV5-4	TGTGCCAGCAGCTCCCCACGGAACACCGGGGAGCTGTTTTTT	CASSSPRNTGELFF
-	-	TRBJ1-6	TRBV7-8	TGTGCCAGCAGCTCAGGACAGTCCCAGAGCTCCTATAATTCACCCCTCCACTTT	CASSSGQSQSSYNSPLHF
TRBD1	-	TRBJ2-5	TRBV11-2	TGTGCCAGCAGCTTGGCCAGGGGGCGAGGGGAGACCCAGTACTTC	CASSLARGRGETQYF
-	few	TRBJ1-2	TRBV6-6	TGTGCCAGCAGTTACTCGAGGGGAGGCTACACCTTC	CASSYSRGGYTF